This T cell receptor beta chain was profiled in a study of early T cells in non-severe SARS-CoV-2 infection. Germline V gives CDR1 SEHNR, CDR2 FQNEAQ (reference sequence). V trimming: 4 bases; J trimming: 4 bases; junction bases outside the gene matches: 3. The CDR3 totals 15 residues. TCRdb re-called the 5' RACE reads through MiXCR, storing one row per CDR3 protein. Altogether almost 45,000 distinct CDR3 sequences are present, around 6.1% being singletons, with the ten largest covering around an eighth. This clonotype was observed many times. This TCR was sampled from an adult who was a healthcare worker with PCR-confirmed SARS-CoV-2 infection or an uninfected control (not recorded which). J is TRBJ2-5 and V is TRBV7-9, with 13 bases lining up with TRBD2. The sample consisted of whole blood. The CDR3 spells CASSSTSGGSETQYF. Written as DNA, the CDR3 is TGTGCCAGCAGCTCGACTAGCGGGGGGTCAGAGACCCAGTACTTC.